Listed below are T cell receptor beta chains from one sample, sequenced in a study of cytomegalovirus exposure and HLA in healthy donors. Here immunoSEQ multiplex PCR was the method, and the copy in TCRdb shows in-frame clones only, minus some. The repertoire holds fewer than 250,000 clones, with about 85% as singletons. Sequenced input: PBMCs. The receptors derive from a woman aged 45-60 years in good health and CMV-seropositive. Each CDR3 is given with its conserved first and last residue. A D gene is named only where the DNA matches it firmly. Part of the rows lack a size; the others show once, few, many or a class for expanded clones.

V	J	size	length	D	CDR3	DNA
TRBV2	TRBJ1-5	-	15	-	CASSSQGMGVAAQHF	TGTGCCAGCAGTTCACAGGGAATGGGGGTGGCGGCCCAGCATTTT
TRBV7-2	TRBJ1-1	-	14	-	CASSASPQTAEAFF	TGTGCCAGCAGCGCCTCCCCCCAAACGGCTGAAGCTTTCTTT
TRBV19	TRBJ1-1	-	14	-	CASSPRSGPTEAFF	TGTGCCAGTAGTCCCCGGTCAGGGCCCACTGAAGCTTTCTTT
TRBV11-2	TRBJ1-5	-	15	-	CASSSSGGGWQPQHF	TGTGCCAGCAGTTCCTCCGGGGGAGGCTGGCAGCCCCAGCATTTT
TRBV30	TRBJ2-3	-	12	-	CAWSPRGDTQYF	TGTGCCTGGAGTCCACGGGGGGATACGCAGTATTTT
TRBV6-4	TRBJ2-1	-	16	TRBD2	CASSEGAAGGHNEQFF	TGTGCCAGCAGTGAAGGTGCAGCGGGGGGGCACAATGAGCAGTTCTTC
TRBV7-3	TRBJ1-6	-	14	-	CASSPGQIVSPLHF	TGTGCCAGCAGCCCTGGACAAATCGTTTCACCCCTCCACTTT
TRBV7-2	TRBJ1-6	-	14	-	CASSSGVDNSPLHF	TGTGCCAGCAGCTCAGGGGTGGATAATTCACCCCTCCACTTT
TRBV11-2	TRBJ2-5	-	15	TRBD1	CASSFRTGVQETQYF	TGTGCCAGCAGCTTTAGGACAGGGGTCCAAGAGACCCAGTACTTC
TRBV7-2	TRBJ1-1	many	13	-	CASSLRGSTEAFF	TGTGCCAGCAGCTTAAGGGGGAGCACTGAAGCTTTCTTT
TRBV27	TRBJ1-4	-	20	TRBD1	CASRSSGTGYRSATNEKLFF	TGTGCCAGCAGGTCATCCGGGACAGGGTATAGATCTGCGACTAATGAAAAACTGTTTTTT
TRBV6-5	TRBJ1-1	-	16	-	CASSYSRLGRNTEAFF	TGTGCCAGCAGTTACTCGCGTTTAGGGAGGAACACTGAAGCTTTCTTT
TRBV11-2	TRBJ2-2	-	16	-	CASSLGAGTFAGELFF	TGTGCCAGCAGCTTAGGTGCGGGGACCTTTGCCGGGGAGCTGTTTTTT
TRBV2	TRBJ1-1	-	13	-	CASRRPMNTEAFF	TGTGCCAGCAGGAGGCCGATGAACACTGAAGCTTTCTTT
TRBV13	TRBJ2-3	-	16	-	CASSVGAGRGTDTQYF	TGTGCCAGCAGCGTTGGGGCGGGGCGAGGCACAGATACGCAGTATTTT
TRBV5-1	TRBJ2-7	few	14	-	CASSLASTSYEQYF	TGCGCCAGCAGCCTGGCTAGCACGTCCTACGAGCAGTACTTC
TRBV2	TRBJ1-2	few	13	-	CASSSGQAYGYTF	TGTGCCAGCAGCTCGGGACAAGCCTATGGCTACACCTTC
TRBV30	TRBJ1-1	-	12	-	CAWSAGNTEAFF	TGTGCCTGGAGTGCGGGGAACACTGAAGCTTTCTTT
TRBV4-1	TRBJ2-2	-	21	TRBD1	CASSLWLKRKDRGSNTGELFF	TGCGCCAGCAGCCTATGGCTTAAGCGGAAGGACAGGGGATCGAACACCGGGGAGCTGTTTTTT
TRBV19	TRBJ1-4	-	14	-	CASSIGRGNEKLFF	TGTGCCAGTAGTATAGGCAGGGGCAATGAAAAACTGTTTTTT
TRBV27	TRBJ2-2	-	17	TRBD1	CASSKQGLGENTGELFF	TGTGCCAGCAGTAAACAGGGGTTGGGGGAAAACACCGGGGAGCTGTTTTTT
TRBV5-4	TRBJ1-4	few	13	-	CAWSVPANEKLFF	TGTGCCTGGAGCGTGCCGGCTAATGAAAAACTGTTTTTT
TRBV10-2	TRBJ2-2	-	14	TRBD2	CAAGGGLSTGELFF	TGCGCCGCGGGGGGGGGACTGTCGACCGGGGAGCTGTTTTTT
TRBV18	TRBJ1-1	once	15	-	CASSPQTQGNTEAFF	TGTGCCAGCTCACCACAGACACAGGGAAACACTGAAGCTTTCTTT
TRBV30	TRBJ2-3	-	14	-	CALNPGLRTDTQYF	TGTGCCCTGAATCCGGGACTGCGCACAGATACGCAGTATTTT
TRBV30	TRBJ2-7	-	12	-	CAWSGGRGEQYF	TGTGCCTGGAGTGGGGGTAGGGGCGAGCAGTACTTC
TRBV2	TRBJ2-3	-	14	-	CASSGGPEVNTQYF	TGTGCCAGCAGTGGGGGGCCCGAGGTTAATACGCAGTATTTT
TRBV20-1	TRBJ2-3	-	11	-	CSAPGGDTQYF	TGCAGTGCCCCCGGAGGAGATACGCAGTATTTT
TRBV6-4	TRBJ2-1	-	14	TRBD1	CASSRTGGYNEQFF	TGTGCCAGCAGTAGGACAGGGGGCTACAATGAGCAGTTCTTC
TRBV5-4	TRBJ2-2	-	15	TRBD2	CASSLNSGGTGELFF	TGTGCCAGCAGCTTGAATAGCGGGGGCACCGGGGAGCTGTTTTTT
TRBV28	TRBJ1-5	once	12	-	CASRGDYQPQHF	TGTGCCAGCAGAGGGGACTACCAGCCCCAGCATTTT
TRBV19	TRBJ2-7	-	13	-	CASSIADSTEQYF	TGTGCCAGTAGTATCGCCGACAGCACCGAGCAGTACTTC
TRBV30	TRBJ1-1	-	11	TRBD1	CAWRTGTVSFF	TGTGCCTGGAGGACCGGGACAGTCTCTTTCTTT
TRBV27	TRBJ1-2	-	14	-	CASKTRVGNYGYTF	TGTGCCAGCAAGACGAGGGTAGGGAACTATGGCTACACCTTC
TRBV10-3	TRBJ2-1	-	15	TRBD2	CAITPTPGLGFGQFF	TGTGCCATCACCCCAACTCCGGGACTAGGTTTCGGGCAGTTCTTC
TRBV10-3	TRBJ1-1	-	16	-	CAISGGRGRSDTEAFF	TGTGCCATCAGTGGGGGCAGGGGTCGGTCGGACACTGAAGCTTTCTTT
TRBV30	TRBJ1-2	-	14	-	CAWSVGGGGNGYTF	TGTGCCTGGAGTGTAGGCGGGGGTGGGAATGGCTACACCTTC